The sequence of this T cell receptor beta chain was determined in a study of T cells after yellow fever vaccination. This clonotype was seen ten or more times. Via MiXCR, TCRdb re-called the 5' RACE reads, giving one row per CDR3 protein. Among around 140,000 distinct CDR3 sequences listed, 7.7% were seen once. V was clipped by 6 bases and J by 0 bases, with 9 bases between them. The CDR3 has 13 residues. The source is a man aged 25 to 45 who received the YFV17D yellow fever vaccine. The chain has TRBV12-3 or TRBV12-4 and TRBJ2-7; possible D gene TRBD1, 5 bases. The sequencing used CD4+ T cells sorted from PBMCs, collected 5 days after the yellow fever booster vaccination. The CDR3 DNA reads TGTGCCAGCAGCGGACAACCCTCCTACGAGCAGTACTTC. This codes for CASSGQPSYEQYF.